This TCR beta chain was obtained from a study of T cells in localized non-small cell lung cancer (dated by TCRdb to the early 2020s). With regard to the full study: Comparing tumors with uninvolved tumor-adjacent lungs, the study looked at the T cell repertoires of over 200 patients with early-stage NSCLC. The cohort consisted of approximately 240 treatment-naive NSCLC patients whose localized lung tumors had been resected. Of the NSCLC patients, fewer than 150 were male and about 97 were female, and the mean age was about 69 years. The study at large found these results: A median of 57 of the top 100 tumor clones were detected in paired uninvolved adjacent lung, and around 30 of these tumor clones were also found among the top 100 clones of the paired uninvolved adjacent lung. Because multi-region tumor sequencing was not performed, intratumor heterogeneity could not be ruled out. Since the design was exploratory, TCR variables were selected using unadjusted p-values with no false-discovery rate correction. Uninvolved tumor-adjacent lung showed the highest T cell clonality, higher than tumor, which suggests more focused antigenic responses in the uninvolved tumor-adjacent lung. Longer overall survival was associated with higher blood T cell density, whereas shorter survival was associated with higher adjacent-lung clonality.

Uninvolved adjacent lung was sampled at least 2 cm away from the tumor margin, and two independent pathologists confirmed that the tissue had no atypia. At diagnosis, tumor, uninvolved tumor-adjacent lung and peripheral blood were collected and then preserved as a mix of FFPE and fresh-frozen material. This clone is deemed large (0.1 to 1%). Which antigen it targets is not known. No much larger clone exists at a distance of one base, and base qualities are not known. V sheds 8 bases and J sheds 8 bases, leaving 12 bases between their ends. The CDR3 holds 11 amino acids from the cysteine to the phenylalanine. The only DNA kept is the CDR3, 33 bases in frame from the first base. TCR beta CDR3 regions were sequenced from DNA using the immunoSEQ Assay. From the authors' description of their analysis: T cell density was computed as TCR beta template counts normalized to usable DNA estimated by amplifying housekeeping genes. Richness was estimated using the preseqR package, with extrapolation to 400,000 templates for PBMC samples and to 120,000 templates for tissue samples. Clonality was defined as one minus Pielou's evenness. Tissue-enriched TCRs were identified by differential abundance testing using productive amino-acid clonotypes, minimum total count 5 and alpha 0.1. Repertoire overlap between compartments was quantified with the Jaccard Index and Morisita Overlap Index. GLIPH grouped TCR beta CDR3s together with public tetramer-defined viral CDR3s, and a viral motif had to include at least three viral sequences and also show V-gene enrichment. Drawn from immuneACCESS, this table holds only the in-frame rearrangements with V and J called that TCRdb kept. Clones are partly lost; checked studies trace under half to an unresolved V gene and leave the rest unexplained. The DNA gave D and trimming, while V, J and clone size come from that table. Counted in this sample were 1,500 to 2,000 clones; around 28% of them appeared once. About 19% of the sample is held by the ten biggest clonotypes.

The clonotype originates from a male donor older than 55 with stage I squamous cell lung carcinoma. The sequence links TRBV6-7 to TRBJ1-1; the D gene is possibly TRBD1, with 5 bases matching. TRBV6-7 is marked as an open reading frame, function uncertain. The input for sequencing was normal lung tissue next to the tumor, taken before any cancer treatment. CDR3 protein: CASYLTAEAFF. The nucleotide sequence reads TGTGCCAGCTATTTGACAGCCGAAGCTTTCTTT.